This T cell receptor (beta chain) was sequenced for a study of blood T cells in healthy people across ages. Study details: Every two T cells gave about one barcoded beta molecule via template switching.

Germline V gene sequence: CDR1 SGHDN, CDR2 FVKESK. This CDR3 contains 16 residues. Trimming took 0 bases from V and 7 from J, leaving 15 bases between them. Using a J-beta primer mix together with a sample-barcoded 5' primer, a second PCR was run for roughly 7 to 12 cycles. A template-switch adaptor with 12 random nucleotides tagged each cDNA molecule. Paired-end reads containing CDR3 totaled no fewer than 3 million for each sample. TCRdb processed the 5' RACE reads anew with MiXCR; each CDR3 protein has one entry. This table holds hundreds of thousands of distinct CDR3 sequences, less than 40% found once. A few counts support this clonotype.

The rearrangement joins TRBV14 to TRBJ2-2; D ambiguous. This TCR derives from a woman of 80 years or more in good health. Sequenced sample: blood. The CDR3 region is CASSQDKIWRSGELFF. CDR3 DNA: TGTGCCAGCAGCCAAGATAAAATTTGGCGTAGCGGGGAGCTGTTTTTT. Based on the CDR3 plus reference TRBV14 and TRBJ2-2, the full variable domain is EAGVTQFPSHSVIEKGQTVTLRCDPISGHDNLYWYRRVMGKEIKFLLHFVKESKQDESGMPNNRFLAERTGGTYSTLKVQPAELEDSGVYFCASSQDKIWRSGELFFGEGSRLTVL.